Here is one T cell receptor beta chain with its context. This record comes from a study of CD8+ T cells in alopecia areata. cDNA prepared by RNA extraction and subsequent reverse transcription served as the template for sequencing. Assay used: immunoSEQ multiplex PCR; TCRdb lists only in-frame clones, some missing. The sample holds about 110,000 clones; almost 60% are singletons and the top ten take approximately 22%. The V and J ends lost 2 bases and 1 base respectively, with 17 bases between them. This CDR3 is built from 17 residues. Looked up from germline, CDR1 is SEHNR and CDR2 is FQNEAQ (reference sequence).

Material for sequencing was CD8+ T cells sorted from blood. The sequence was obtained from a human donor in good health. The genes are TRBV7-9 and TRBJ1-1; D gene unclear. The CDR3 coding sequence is TGTGCCAGCAGCTTATTCCCCCCCGGCGGAAAGAACACTGAAGCTTTCTTT. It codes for CASSLFPPGGKNTEAFF.